This passage covers 2 T cell receptor beta chains from one sample sequenced in a study of T cells in Graves' hyperthyroidism and ophthalmopathy. RNA transcripts provided the source from which TCR beta CDR3 regions were amplified. First-round RT-PCR targeting the TCR CDR3 was performed with the HTBI primer set. MiXCR, applied by TCRdb to the multiplex PCR reads, yields one record per CDR3 protein. Of about 520,000 distinct CDR3 sequences in the sample, 20% were seen once. Material for sequencing was blood. These receptor sequences come from a man between 18 and 35 years old with Graves' hyperthyroidism.

Comments on this clonotype: A junction boundary mismatches the germline segment, possibly from a read error. The chain recombines TRBV7-2 with TRBJ2-5, with D unresolved. This CDR3 comprises 12 residues. The germline V gene has CDR1 SGHTA and CDR2 FQGNSA. CDR3 sequence reads: CASSLYTETEYF. The CDR3 DNA reads TGTGCCAGCAGCTTATACACAGAGACCGAGTACTTC.

The table lists this clonotype with a few counts. This chain uses TRBV11-2 with TRBJ2-2, with TRBD1 matching 8 bases. With V trimmed by 1 base and J by 5 bases, 6 bases remained unmatched. Per germline, CDR1 SGHAT and CDR2 FQNNGV. The CDR3 sequence is 16 residues long. The CDR3 protein is CASSLGTGQRTGELFF. Written as DNA, the CDR3 is TGTGCCAGCAGCTTAGGGACAGGGCAGAGGACCGGGGAGCTGTTTTTT. The whole variable domain, remainder taken from reference TRBV11-2 and TRBJ2-2, is EAGVAQSPRYKIIEKRQSVAFWCNPISGHATLYWYQQILGQGPKLLIQFQNNGVVDDSQLPKDRFSAERLKGVDSTLKIQPAKLEDSAVYLCASSLGTGQRTGELFFGEGSRLTVL.